This T cell receptor (beta chain) came from a study of neurological immune-mediated disorders. Germline CDR1 reads LGHDT; CDR2 reads YNNKEL (reference sequence). V was cut by 4 bases and J by 7 bases, with 7 bases left in between. The CDR3 extends over 12 amino acids. Broader study findings: The study found the most TCR clonal expansion in HTLV-1-associated myelopathy and the least in multiple sclerosis, below healthy controls.

This clonotype was counted ten times or more. Its matching antigen is unknown. Template-switch 5'RACE cDNA synthesis added a 10-nucleotide unique molecular identifier. Over 190 million TCR-beta sequences (from 15-18 subjects) were yielded by each sequencing run. From the 5' RACE reads, TCRdb called clonotypes with MiXCR, one entry per CDR3 protein. The sample holds roughly 56,000 distinct CDR3 sequences, roughly 10% seen once. The specimen was PBMCs. The sequence came from a man in his sixties in good health. The chain uses TRBV3-1 and TRBJ2-2; D is unclear. The CDR3 region is CASSRPGGELFF. In DNA, the CDR3 is TGTGCCAGCAGCCGGCCCGGCGGGGAGCTGTTTTTT. Full variable domain (remainder filled in from reference TRBV3-1 and TRBJ2-2): DTAVSQTPKYLVTQMGNDKSIKCEQNLGHDTMYWYKQDSKKFLKIMFSYNNKELIINETVPNRFSPKSPDKAHLNLHINSLELGDSAVYFCASSRPGGELFFGEGSRLTVL.